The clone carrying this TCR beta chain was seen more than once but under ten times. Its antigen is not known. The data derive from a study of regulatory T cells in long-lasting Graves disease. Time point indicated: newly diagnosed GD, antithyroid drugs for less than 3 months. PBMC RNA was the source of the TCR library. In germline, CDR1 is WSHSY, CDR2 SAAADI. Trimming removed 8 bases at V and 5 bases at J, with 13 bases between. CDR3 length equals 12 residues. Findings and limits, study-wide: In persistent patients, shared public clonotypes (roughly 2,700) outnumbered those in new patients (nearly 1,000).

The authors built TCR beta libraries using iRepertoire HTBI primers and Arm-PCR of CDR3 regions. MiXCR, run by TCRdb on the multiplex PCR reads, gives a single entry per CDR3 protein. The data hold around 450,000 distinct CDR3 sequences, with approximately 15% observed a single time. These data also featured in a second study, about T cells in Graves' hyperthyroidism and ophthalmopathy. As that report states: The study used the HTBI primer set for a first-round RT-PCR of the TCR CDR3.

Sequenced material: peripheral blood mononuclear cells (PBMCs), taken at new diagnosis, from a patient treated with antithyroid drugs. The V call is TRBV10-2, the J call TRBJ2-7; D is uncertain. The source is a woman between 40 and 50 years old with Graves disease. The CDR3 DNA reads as TGCGCCAGCGGTACCCGTAGGGACGAGCAGTACTTC. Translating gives CASGTRRDEQYF.